This T cell receptor (beta chain) was identified in a study of beta chain features in type 1 diabetes. Whole-study context: The patients were much like the healthy donors in age, gender and cell yields.

Germline V gene sequence: CDR1 MGHRA, CDR2 YSYEKL. This CDR3 contains 16 residues. V shed 3 bases and J 4 bases; nucleotides not matched to a gene: 10. Isolated RNA was reverse transcribed in full, so expressed TCRB transcripts were sequenced. Here immunoSEQ multiplex PCR was the method, and the copy in TCRdb shows in-frame clones only, minus some. The table has hundreds of thousands of clones, less than 15% seen once. Each of the CD4+ naive, central memory, regulatory and stem cell-like memory populations was sorted via CD45RO/CCR7/CD25/CD127/CD95/CD27. This clone was recorded a few times. The sequenced sample was central memory CD4+ T cells from blood. The rearrangement uses TRBV4-1 and TRBJ2-3; 7 positions agree with TRBD2. This sequence was found in a man aged 25-45 years in good health. DNA of the CDR3: TGCGCCAGCAGCCATGGGTTCGGGGGGAGCGCAGATACGCAGTATTTT. Translated, it gives CASSHGFGGSADTQYF.